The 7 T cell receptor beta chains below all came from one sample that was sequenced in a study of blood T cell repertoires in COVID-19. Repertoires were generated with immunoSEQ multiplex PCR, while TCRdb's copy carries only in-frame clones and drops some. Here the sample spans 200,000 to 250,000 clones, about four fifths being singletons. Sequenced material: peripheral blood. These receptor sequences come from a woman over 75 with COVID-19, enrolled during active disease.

CDR3 sequence: CASSSLQGYSNQPQHF. Here the CDR3 DNA reads TGTGCCAGCAGTTCCCTTCAGGGATATAGCAATCAGCCCCAGCATTTT. The gene calls are TRBV28 and TRBJ1-5; D is perhaps TRBD1 (5 bases). The CDR3 sequence is 16 residues long. V lost 4 bases to trimming and J lost 0 bases, with 13 bases between them. Per germline, CDR1 MDHEN and CDR2 SYDVKM.

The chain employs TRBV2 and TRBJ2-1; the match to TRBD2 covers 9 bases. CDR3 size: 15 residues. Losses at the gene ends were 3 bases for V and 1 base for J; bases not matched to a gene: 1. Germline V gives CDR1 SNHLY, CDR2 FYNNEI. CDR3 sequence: CASSDSGGSYNEQFF. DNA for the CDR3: TGTGCCAGCAGTGATAGCGGGGGATCCTACAATGAGCAGTTCTTC. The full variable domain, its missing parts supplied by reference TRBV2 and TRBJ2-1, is EPEVTQTPSHQVTQMGQEVILRCVPISNHLYFYWYRQILGQKVEFLVSFYNNEISEKSEIFDDQFSVERPDGSNFTLKIRSTKLEDSAMYFCASSDSGGSYNEQFFGPGTRLTVL.

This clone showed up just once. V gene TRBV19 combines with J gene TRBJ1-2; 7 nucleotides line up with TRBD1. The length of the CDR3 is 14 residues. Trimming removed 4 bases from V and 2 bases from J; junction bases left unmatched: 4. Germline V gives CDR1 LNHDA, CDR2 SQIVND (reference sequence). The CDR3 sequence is CASSTGTENYGYTF. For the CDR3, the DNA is TGTGCCAGTAGTACCGGGACAGAGAACTATGGCTACACCTTC. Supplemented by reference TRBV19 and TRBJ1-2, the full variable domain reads DGGITQSPKYLFRKEGQNVTLSCEQNLNHDAMYWYRQDPGQGLRLIYYSQIVNDFQKGDIAEGYSVSREKKESFPLTVTSAQKNPTAFYLCASSTGTENYGYTFGSGTRLTVV.

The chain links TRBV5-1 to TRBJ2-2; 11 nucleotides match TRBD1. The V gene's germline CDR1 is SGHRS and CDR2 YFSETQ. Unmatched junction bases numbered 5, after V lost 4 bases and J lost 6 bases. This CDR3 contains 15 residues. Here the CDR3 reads CASSLGQGVAGELFF. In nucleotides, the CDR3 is TGCGCCAGCAGCCTGGGACAGGGGGTAGCCGGGGAGCTGTTTTTT.

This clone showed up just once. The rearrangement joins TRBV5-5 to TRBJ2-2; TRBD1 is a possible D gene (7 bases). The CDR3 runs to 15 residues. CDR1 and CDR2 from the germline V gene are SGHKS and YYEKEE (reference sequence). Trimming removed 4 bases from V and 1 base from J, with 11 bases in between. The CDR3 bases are TGTGCCAGCAGCGCGGGACAGCAGAACACCGGGGAGCTGTTTTTT. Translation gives CASSAGQQNTGELFF. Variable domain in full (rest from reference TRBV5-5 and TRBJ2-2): DAGVTQSPTHLIKTRGQQVTLRCSPISGHKSVSWYQQVLGQGPQFIFQYYEKEERGRGNFPDRFSARQFPNYSSELNVNALLLGDSALYLCASSAGQQNTGELFFGEGSRLTVL.

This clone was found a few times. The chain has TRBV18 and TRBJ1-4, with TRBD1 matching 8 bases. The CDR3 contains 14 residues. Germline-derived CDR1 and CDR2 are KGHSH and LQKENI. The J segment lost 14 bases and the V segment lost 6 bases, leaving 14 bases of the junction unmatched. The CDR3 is CASSPPGQVKRLFF. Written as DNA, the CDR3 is TGTGCCAGCTCTCCTCCGGGACAGGTCAAAAGGCTGTTTTTT.

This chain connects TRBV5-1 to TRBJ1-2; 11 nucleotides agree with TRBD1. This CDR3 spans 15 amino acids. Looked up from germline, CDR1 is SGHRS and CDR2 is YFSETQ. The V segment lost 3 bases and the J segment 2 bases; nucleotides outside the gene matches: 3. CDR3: CASSSGQGANYGYTF. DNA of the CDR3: TGCGCCAGCAGCTCCGGACAGGGGGCGAACTATGGCTACACCTTC.